The 31 T cell receptor beta chains below all came from one sample that was sequenced in a study of cytomegalovirus exposure and HLA in healthy donors. PCR used 60 Vbeta primers and 13 Jbeta primers. Generated by immunoSEQ multiplex PCR, the TCRdb table keeps only in-frame clones and is missing some. Of about 200,000 clones listed, approximately 79% are singletons. Sequences were obtained from PBMCs. These receptor sequences come from a male donor in good health and CMV-seronegative.

The chain couples TRBV9 to TRBJ1-2; 7 bases agree with TRBD1. V shed 0 bases and J 4 bases; nucleotides not matched to a gene: 9. Germline values: CDR1 SGDLS, CDR2 YYNGEE. The CDR3 totals 16 residues. CDR3 in DNA: TGTGCCAGCAGCGTAGAAGACAGGGCCTTTCTCTATGGCTACACCTTC. This translates into CASSVEDRAFLYGYTF.

This sequence joins TRBV4-2 and TRBJ1-1; perhaps TRBD1 as D (6 bases). The germline V and J ends were trimmed by 4 bases and 1 base, with 10 bases remaining between them. There are 14 residues in the CDR3. Germline values: CDR1 LGHNA, CDR2 YNFKEQ. The CDR3 protein is CASSLDRENTEAFF. Here the CDR3 DNA reads TGTGCCAGCAGCCTGGACAGAGAGAACACTGAAGCTTTCTTT.

The rearrangement joins TRBV5-4 to TRBJ1-1, with 9 bases lining up with TRBD1. Looked up from germline, CDR1 is SGHNT and CDR2 is YYREEE (reference sequence). V trimming: 4 bases; J trimming: 5 bases; junction bases outside the gene matches: 3. The CDR3 has 13 amino acids. CDR3 sequence reads: CASSRDRATEAFF. Written as DNA, the CDR3 is TGTGCCAGCAGCCGGGACAGGGCGACTGAAGCTTTCTTT.

This clone was recorded only once. The chain uses TRBV5-1 and TRBJ2-2; a weak D match, TRBD2 (5 bases). Germline-derived CDR1 and CDR2 are SGHRS and YFSETQ. This CDR3 contains 16 residues. Trimming shortened V by 3 bases and J by 6 bases, and 18 bases separated the two germline ends. Here the CDR3 DNA reads TGCGCCAGCAGCTCCGAGGGTATCCGATGGGCCGGGGAGCTGTTTTTT. Translated, it gives CASSSEGIRWAGELFF.

The chain has TRBV7-8 and TRBJ2-7; TRBD2 might be the D (6 bases). Trimming shortened V by 1 base and J by 7 bases, and 17 bases separated the two germline ends. The CDR3 is 15 residues long. Per germline, CDR1 SGHVS and CDR2 FQNEAQ. The CDR3 loop reads CASSLVRGRTGEQYF. The CDR3 DNA reads as TGTGCCAGCAGCTTAGTACGGGGGAGGACGGGAGAGCAGTACTTC. The entire variable domain, with the rest obtained from reference TRBV7-8 and TRBJ2-7, is as follows: GAGVSQSPRYKVAKRGQDVALRCDPISGHVSLFWYQQALGQGPEFLTYFQNEAQLDKSGLPSDRFFAERPEGSVSTLKIQRTQQEDSAVYLCASSLVRGRTGEQYFGPGTRLTVT.

The chain uses TRBV5-4 and TRBJ2-5, with 11 bases lining up with TRBD1. The CDR3 has 18 amino acids. With V trimmed by 0 bases and J by 5 bases, 12 bases remained unmatched. Per germline, CDR1 SGHNT and CDR2 YYREEE (reference sequence). The CDR3 region is CASSLARPGTGGRETQYF. CDR3 coding DNA: TGTGCCAGCAGCTTGGCGCGTCCCGGGACAGGGGGACGGGAGACCCAGTACTTC.

The table lists this clone with a count of one. V is TRBV5-1 and J is TRBJ2-1; 9 positions match TRBD2. The CDR3 covers 18 residues. V shed 0 bases, J shed 8 bases, and the junction held 15 bases outside the gene matches. Per germline, CDR1 SGHRS and CDR2 YFSETQ. Here the CDR3 DNA reads TGCGCCAGCAGCTTGGAGCGGTTTGCGGCGGGGGGGCCCGATGAGCAGTTCTTC. This translates into CASSLERFAAGGPDEQFF.

V and J are TRBV6-5 and TRBJ2-7; possibly TRBD2 for D (5 bases). CDR1 and CDR2 from the germline V gene are MNHEY and SVGAGI. CDR3 size: 14 residues. Trimming removed 5 bases at V and 6 bases at J, with 17 bases between. CDR3 nucleotide sequence: TGTGCCAGCAGTCAACAAGGAACGGGGATCGAGCAGTACTTC. Encoded protein: CASSQQGTGIEQYF.

The chain uses TRBV11-2 and TRBJ2-2; 10 bases are a match to TRBD1. Germline trimming cut 4 bases from V and 9 bases from J; bases unmatched to any gene: 5. The CDR3 has 14 amino acids. Germline CDR1 and CDR2: SGHAT and FQNNGV. The CDR3 region has the DNA TGTGCCAGCAGCTCGGGACAGGGGTTAAGGGAGCTGTTTTTT. Amino acid sequence: CASSSGQGLRELFF.

This clone was counted once. The rearrangement uses TRBV5-1 and TRBJ1-3; 8 bases match TRBD1. After removal of 3 bases from V and 0 bases from J, the junction contained 2 bases not matched to a gene. This CDR3 is built from 15 residues. The germline V gene encodes CDR1 SGHRS and CDR2 YFSETQ. The CDR3 is CASSSDRASGNTIYF. The CDR3 DNA reads as TGCGCCAGCAGCTCGGACAGGGCCTCTGGAAACACCATATATTTT.

The chain has TRBV28 and TRBJ2-3; TRBD1 matches 7 bases. V was pared by 3 bases and J by 0 bases, with 3 bases of the junction left unmatched. The CDR3 length is 15 residues. Germline V gives CDR1 MDHEN, CDR2 SYDVKM. The CDR3 here is CASSFRQGSTDTQYF. The CDR3 DNA follows: TGTGCCAGCAGTTTTCGACAGGGAAGCACAGATACGCAGTATTTT.

V usage is TRBV18 and J usage is TRBJ1-1; D may be TRBD1 (5 bases). CDR3 size: 14 residues. With 3 bases removed from V and 3 bases from J, the gap between germline ends came to 11 bases. Per germline, CDR1 KGHSH and CDR2 LQKENI. The CDR3 spells CASSPREADTEAFF. CDR3 sequence (DNA): TGTGCCAGCTCACCCAGGGAGGCCGACACTGAAGCTTTCTTT.

CDR3: CASSLAPGNQPQHF. Here the CDR3 DNA reads TGTGCCAGCAGCTTAGCGCCAGGCAATCAGCCCCAGCATTTT. V usage is TRBV11-2 and J usage is TRBJ1-5, with D hard to call. CDR1 is SGHAT, CDR2 FQNNGV, per germline. CDR3 length equals 14 residues. The germline V and J ends were trimmed by 1 base and 2 bases, with 6 bases remaining between them.

The chain recombines TRBV6-1 with TRBJ2-3; possibly TRBD1 for D (6 bases). CDR3 size: 15 residues. Per the germline V gene, CDR1 is MNHNS and CDR2 is SASEGT. Trimming removed 8 bases at V and 3 bases at J, with 18 bases between. CDR3 DNA: TGTGCCAGCCCTTTGAGGCTAACAGGGACAGATACGCAGTATTTT. Protein sequence: CASPLRLTGTDTQYF.

CDR3 amino acids: CASRLAETGGTGELFF. CDR3 DNA: TGTGCAAGTCGCTTAGCTGAGACAGGGGGGACCGGGGAGCTGTTTTTT. The gene calls are TRBV12-2 and TRBJ2-2; the table's D gene call, TRBD1, was not cross checked with the DNA. TRBV12-2 corresponds to a pseudogene. The CDR3 runs to 16 residues.

This clone occurred once. The genes are TRBV20-1 and TRBJ2-7; D remains unclear. The CDR3 is 11 residues long. Germline CDR1 DFQATT, CDR2 SNEGSKA (reference sequence). V lost 5 bases, J lost 3 bases, and 8 bases lay in between. CDR3 bases: TGCAGTGCTCCCAGCGACTACGAGCAGTACTTC. The encoded protein is CSAPSDYEQYF.

The V gene is TRBV27, the J gene TRBJ2-7; TRBD2 aligns across 8 bases. The V and J ends lost 4 bases and 3 bases, in that order; junction bases with no gene match: 14. Germline CDR1 and CDR2: MNHEY and SMNVEV (reference sequence). The CDR3 consists of 17 residues. The CDR3 DNA reads as TGTGCCAGCAGTTCCCAAGCACGGGGGGGTGCGCTCTACGAGCAGTACTTC. Protein sequence: CASSSQARGGALYEQYF.

J is TRBJ2-1 and V is TRBV4-2; D is ambiguous. The CDR3 is made up of 15 amino acids. V lost 1 base, J lost 3 bases, and 10 bases lay in between. Per the germline V gene, CDR1 is LGHNA and CDR2 is YNFKEQ. The CDR3 DNA reads as TGTGCCAGCAGCCAAGTGACTCTGGACTACAATGAGCAGTTCTTC. Translation: CASSQVTLDYNEQFF.

The chain links TRBV5-1 to TRBJ2-7; 7 bases agree with TRBD1. Germline V gives CDR1 SGHRS, CDR2 YFSETQ. V shed 0 bases and J 3 bases; nucleotides not matched to a gene: 6. The CDR3 sequence is 15 residues long. CDR3 sequence: CASSLAETGNYEQYF. DNA of the CDR3: TGCGCCAGCAGCTTGGCCGAGACAGGGAACTACGAGCAGTACTTC.

The rearrangement links TRBV5-1 to TRBJ1-4, with 7 bases that match TRBD1. The CDR3 runs to 15 residues. V dropped 0 bases and J dropped 5; count of bases not matched to a gene: 4. Germline V gene sequence: CDR1 SGHRS, CDR2 YFSETQ. CDR3 amino acids: CASSLVGQRNEKLFF. DNA for the CDR3: TGCGCCAGCAGCTTGGTGGGACAGAGGAATGAAAAACTGTTTTTT.

This clone was seen a handful of times. The J gene is TRBJ2-5, the V gene TRBV25-1, with TRBD2 matching 7 bases. The DNA end favors TRBJ2-7, so the J call may be wrong. Germline assignment: CDR1 MGHDK and CDR2 SYGVNS. The CDR3 has 17 residues. In DNA, the CDR3 is TGTGCCAGCAGCCAACTCGGGGCGGGAGAAAAGGGCAACGAGCAGTACTTC. Amino acids: CASSQLGAGEKGNEQYF.

The V and J genes are TRBV27 and TRBJ2-3; TRBD2 agrees at 15 bases. The CDR3 consists of 17 residues. The junction had 7 bases not matched to a gene; V was cut back by 6 bases and J by 3 bases. Germline V lookup: CDR1 MNHEY, CDR2 SMNVEV (reference sequence). The CDR3 nucleotides are TGTGCCAGCAGCCTTTTCGGGACTAGCGGGAGGACAGATACGCAGTATTTT. The encoded protein is CASSLFGTSGRTDTQYF.

In this sample, this clone turned up once. The chain carries TRBV7-9 and TRBJ2-3; D unclear. Per the germline V gene, CDR1 is SEHNR and CDR2 is FQNEAQ (reference sequence). The CDR3 covers 13 residues. V was shortened by 5 bases and J by 5 bases, with 11 bases between the two germline ends. CDR3 DNA sequence: TGTGCCAGCAGCCCGCCGGCAGGAGATACGCAGTATTTT. Translated: CASSPPAGDTQYF.

This sequence joins TRBV14 and TRBJ2-5, with TRBD1 matching 12 bases. V gave up 8 bases and J gave up 7 bases; unmatched junction bases: 14. This CDR3 region has 16 residues. CDR1 and CDR2 from the germline V gene are SGHDN and FVKESK. The CDR3 region is CASGSRSGTGGGTQYF. Written as DNA, the CDR3 is TGTGCCAGCGGCTCCCGATCCGGGACAGGGGGCGGGACCCAGTACTTC.

The chain recombines TRBV7-9 with TRBJ2-1, with 8 bases that match TRBD2. Germline CDR1 reads SEHNR; CDR2 reads FQNEAQ (reference sequence). The CDR3 is 14 amino acids. The V segment lost 5 bases and the J segment 5 bases; nucleotides outside the gene matches: 5. This CDR3 is CASSDHSGDNEQFF. Here the CDR3 DNA reads TGTGCCAGCAGCGACCATAGCGGGGACAATGAGCAGTTCTTC.

The CDR3, as DNA: TGTGCCAGCAGTTTGGTGGACAGGGGGTATAGCACAGATACGCAGTATTTT. Protein sequence: CASSLVDRGYSTDTQYF. The chain carries TRBV28 and TRBJ2-3; 10 nucleotides match TRBD1. V gave up 3 bases and J gave up 0 bases; unmatched junction bases: 6. This CDR3 comprises 17 residues. Per germline, CDR1 MDHEN and CDR2 SYDVKM.

This clone occurred a few times. This chain links TRBV28 with TRBJ1-2, with 12 bases that match TRBD1. Germline loops: CDR1 MDHEN, CDR2 SYDVKM. V lost 6 bases, J lost 7 bases, and 6 bases stayed unmatched. This CDR3 region has 14 residues. This CDR3 reads CASSPGQGARGYTF. CDR3 in DNA: TGTGCCAGCAGCCCGGGACAGGGGGCGCGTGGCTACACCTTC.

There are a few counts of this clone. The rearrangement uses TRBV20-1 and TRBJ1-4, with unresolved D. The CDR3 consists of 11 residues. V was trimmed by 6 bases and J by 8 bases, leaving 10 bases between them. Per germline, CDR1 DFQATT and CDR2 SNEGSKA (reference sequence). The CDR3 DNA follows: TGCAGTGCCCTCAGTCTCGAAAAACTGTTTTTT. Translating it yields CSALSLEKLFF.

The rearrangement joins TRBV18 to TRBJ2-7, with TRBD1 as a possible D gene (6 bases). This CDR3 spans 14 amino acids. CDR1 and CDR2 from the germline V gene are KGHSH and LQKENI. Trimming removed 5 bases at V and 0 bases at J, with 11 bases between. CDR3 region: CASSIYRDSYEQYF. CDR3 DNA sequence: TGTGCCAGCTCAATCTACAGGGACTCCTACGAGCAGTACTTC. Looking up the rest from reference TRBV18 and TRBJ2-7 gives the full variable domain: NAGVMQNPRHLVRRRGQEARLRCSPMKGHSHVYWYRQLPEEGLKFMVYLQKENIIDESGMPKERFSAEFPKEGPSILRIQQVVRGDSAAYFCASSIYRDSYEQYFGPGTRLTVT.

In this sample, this clone turned up a few times. The junction departs from the called germline gene at one end, perhaps through a read error. Other nucleotide sequences in the sample specify the same CDR3. V usage is TRBV5-1 and J usage is TRBJ1-1; possibly TRBD1 for D (6 bases). The CDR3 consists of 18 residues. Germline V gene data show CDR1 as SGHRS and CDR2 as YFSETQ. The CDR3 nucleotides are TGCGCCAGTAGCTTTGACCCGGGGGGCAGACTTACGAACACTGAAGCTTTCTTT. Amino acids: CASSFDPGGRLTNTEAFF.

The J gene is TRBJ2-7, the V gene TRBV6-5; possible D gene TRBD1, 6 bases. CDR1 is MNHEY, CDR2 SVGAGI, per germline. Deletions cut 8 bases from V and 6 bases from J, with 14 bases between. This CDR3 contains 12 residues. CDR3 loop: CASHSGATEQYF. CDR3 nucleotides: TGTGCCAGCCACTCAGGGGCGACCGAGCAGTACTTC.